This T cell receptor (beta chain) stems from a study of type 1 and type 2 diabetes patients. About the research overall: Magnetic bead positive selection isolated CD4+ or CD8+ T cells from PBMCs. Study results and caveats: Some HECs seen only in T1D might also appear in more T2D or control samples.

Genomic DNA was the PCR template. The TCR beta CDR3 region was amplified using 30 forward and 13 reverse primers. In TCRdb, the multiplex PCR reads were re-called with MiXCR into one record per CDR3 protein. The sample records 250,000 or so distinct CDR3 sequences, 40% to 50% being singletons. Germline V lookup: CDR1 SEHNR, CDR2 FQNEAQ (reference sequence). This CDR3 contains 14 residues. This clonotype turned up a few times. The antigen is not known. Germline and junction disagree at one end, which may indicate a read error. No donor had another autoimmune disease or recent infection within four weeks. Each participant gave about 10 milliliters of peripheral blood.

This sequence was found in a man younger than 35 with type 2 diabetes. The rearrangement joins TRBV7-9 to TRBJ1-1; 7 bases match TRBD1. Sequenced input: peripheral blood mononuclear cells (PBMCs). This CDR3 is CASSLTGQNTEAFF. In nucleotides, the CDR3 is TGTGCCAGCAGCTTAACGGGACAGAACACTGAAGCTTTCTTC.